The clone carrying this T cell receptor (beta chain) appeared once. What it binds is not known. The protocol was immunoSEQ multiplex PCR, while the TCRdb copy is restricted to in-frame clones and leaves out a portion. This table holds about 200,000 clones, around 94% found once. The data were obtained in a study of T cell responses to AZD1222 COVID-19 vaccine. Whole-study findings and limits: Spike-spanning, vaccine-associated CD4 TCRs were dominant at 160-218 and 743-854. Clonal diversity was possibly underestimated, and white British individuals and females predominated among donors. Baseline antibody screening turned up just six or seven seropositive AZD1222 recipients. Compared with day 0, the breadth and depth of the Spike-specific TCR repertoire rose significantly after two doses of AZD1222.

The material sequenced was peripheral blood, taken 28 days after the second dose of the MenACWY control vaccine. This sequence originates from an adult who received the MenACWY meningococcal vaccine as a control.

The DNA for the CDR3 is TGTGCCAGCAGCGGACAACTGGACAGGGCACCTCGGGGCACTGAAGCTTTCTTT. Translating gives CASSGQLDRAPRGTEAFF. This rearrangement joins TRBV9 to TRBJ1-1; 8 bases are a match to TRBD1. The CDR3 has 18 amino acids. J was trimmed by 4 bases and V by 3 bases; bases with no gene match: 17. In germline, CDR1 is SGDLS, CDR2 YYNGEE.